What follows are 17 T cell receptor beta chains derived from one specimen sequenced in a study of cytomegalovirus exposure and HLA in healthy donors. Primers included in the PCR were 60 Vbeta and 13 Jbeta primers. The data were produced by immunoSEQ multiplex PCR, yet TCRdb's version contains in-frame clones alone and is incomplete. The repertoire holds about 180,000 clones, with around three quarters as singletons. Sequencing used PBMCs. The receptors were gathered from a man between 40 and 49 years old in good health and CMV-seronegative.

The chain joins TRBV9 to TRBJ2-1, with a weak D call TRBD2 (6 bases). V lost 0 bases to trimming and J lost 6 bases, with 10 bases between them. Looked up from germline, CDR1 is SGDLS and CDR2 is YYNGEE. CDR3 length equals 14 residues. The CDR3 DNA sequence: TGTGCCAGCAGCGTAGAGGGACTTAGCAATGAGCAGTTCTTC. This sequence encodes CASSVEGLSNEQFF. Full variable domain (remainder filled in from reference TRBV9 and TRBJ2-1): DSGVTQTPKHLITATGQRVTLRCSPRSGDLSVYWYQQSLDQGLQFLIQYYNGEERAKGNILERFSAQQFPDLHSELNLSSLELGDSALYFCASSVEGLSNEQFFGPGTRLTVL.

The chain links TRBV6-1 to TRBJ2-7; 11 bases are shared with TRBD2. Germline V gene sequence: CDR1 MNHNS, CDR2 SASEGT. The CDR3 runs 15 residues. V shed 4 bases, J shed 2 bases, and the junction held 4 bases outside the gene matches. As DNA, the CDR3 is TGTGCCAGCAGTGCCTTAGCGGGAGGGACCTACGAGCAGTACTTC. Translated, it gives CASSALAGGTYEQYF.

The rearrangement joins TRBV10-1 to TRBJ2-2; D might be TRBD2 (6 bases). This CDR3 comprises 16 residues. Trimming shortened V by 0 bases and J by 6 bases, and 14 bases separated the two germline ends. Germline-derived CDR1 and CDR2 are WNHNN and SYGVQD (reference sequence). The chain's CDR3 is CASSESVIGGAGELFF. CDR3 bases: TGCGCCAGCAGTGAGTCGGTGATCGGGGGAGCCGGGGAGCTGTTTTTT.

The rearrangement uses TRBV27 and TRBJ1-1; D might be TRBD1 (5 bases). The CDR3 sequence is 15 residues long. Trimming pared 3 bases from V and 1 base from J, leaving 12 bases between. Germline CDR1 reads MNHEY; CDR2 reads SMNVEV (reference sequence). The CDR3: CASSFTSTANTEAFF. Here the CDR3 DNA reads TGTGCCAGCAGTTTCACATCGACAGCGAACACTGAAGCTTTCTTT.

V is TRBV7-2 and J is TRBJ2-7; 12 bases align to TRBD2. This CDR3 region has 16 residues. The J segment lost 7 bases and the V segment lost 1 base, leaving 8 bases of the junction unmatched. Germline CDR1 SGHTA, CDR2 FQGNSA. CDR3 residues: CASSLGSSGGAWEQYF. For the CDR3, the DNA is TGTGCCAGCAGCTTAGGATCTAGCGGGGGGGCATGGGAGCAGTACTTC.

This clone was counted between two and nine times. Other nucleotide sequences in the sample specify the same CDR3. The chain uses TRBV4-3 and TRBJ1-1, with D unresolved. CDR1 and CDR2 (germline): LGHNA, YSLEER. V dropped 0 bases and J dropped 5 bases, with 7 bases sitting between them. The CDR3 totals 13 residues. The CDR3 loop is CASSQETGTEAFF. For the CDR3, the DNA is TGCGCCAGCAGCCAAGAAACCGGGACTGAAGCTTTCTTT.

This rearrangement joins TRBV20-1 to TRBJ1-2, with D perhaps TRBD1 (5 bases). The length of the CDR3 is 11 residues. The V end lost 6 bases, the J end lost 9 bases, and 14 bases lay between the germline ends. Germline V lookup: CDR1 DFQATT, CDR2 SNEGSKA (reference sequence). In DNA, the CDR3 is TGCAGTGCCAAGAGGGAGGGGAGCTACACCTTC. Residues: CSAKREGSYTF.

Regarding this clone: This sample includes further DNA sequences coding for the same CDR3. The J gene is TRBJ1-4, the V gene TRBV5-1, with a weak D call TRBD1 (5 bases). This CDR3 contains 14 residues. V lost 5 bases and J 4 bases, leaving 12 bases between the germline ends. Germline loops: CDR1 SGHRS, CDR2 YFSETQ. The CDR3 reads CASSLGQGNEKLFF. CDR3 DNA sequence: TGCGCCAGCAGTCTCGGGCAGGGTAATGAAAAACTGTTTTTT.

This chain joins TRBV5-1 and TRBJ2-7, with 10 bases aligning to TRBD1. The J segment lost 5 bases and the V segment lost 4 bases, leaving 6 bases of the junction unmatched. This CDR3 has 14 residues. Germline CDR1 and CDR2: SGHRS and YFSETQ. The CDR3 protein is CASSTAGTGDEQYF. In DNA, the CDR3 is TGCGCCAGCAGCACCGCCGGGACAGGGGACGAGCAGTACTTC.

This clone has just a few counts. The chain couples TRBV9 to TRBJ2-7; 8 bases fit TRBD2. The germline gives CDR1 SGDLS, CDR2 YYNGEE. Unmatched junction bases numbered 1, after V lost 3 bases and J lost 2 bases. The CDR3 loop spans 13 amino acids. For the CDR3, the DNA is TGTGCCAGCAGCGCGGGACTAGCCTACGAGCAGTACTTC. Translating it yields CASSAGLAYEQYF.

This clone was counted only a few times. The chain links TRBV25-1 to TRBJ1-5; D is uncertain. Germline CDR1 reads MGHDK; CDR2 reads SYGVNS. V gave up 6 bases and J gave up 1 base, with 10 bases separating them. The CDR3 sequence is 14 residues long. CDR3 coding DNA: TGTGCCAGCAGCTTATACCAGAGCAATCAGCCCCAGCATTTT. Protein sequence: CASSLYQSNQPQHF. Drawing the rest from reference TRBV25-1 and TRBJ1-5, the complete variable domain is EADIYQTPRYLVIGTGKKITLECSQTMGHDKMYWYQQDPGMELHLIHYSYGVNSTEKGDLSSESTVSRIRTEHFPLTLESARPSHTSQYLCASSLYQSNQPQHFGDGTRLSIL.

The V and J genes are TRBV11-2 and TRBJ2-3; perhaps TRBD2 as D (5 bases). V shed 5 bases and J shed 0 bases, with 15 bases lying between them. The germline V gene encodes CDR1 SGHAT and CDR2 FQNNGV. This CDR3 is 16 amino acids long. CDR3 region: CASSTRVGASTDTQYF. The CDR3 DNA follows: TGTGCCAGCAGCACGCGGGTCGGAGCTAGCACAGATACGCAGTATTTT. The full variable domain, rest sourced from reference TRBV11-2 and TRBJ2-3, is EAGVAQSPRYKIIEKRQSVAFWCNPISGHATLYWYQQILGQGPKLLIQFQNNGVVDDSQLPKDRFSAERLKGVDSTLKIQPAKLEDSAVYLCASSTRVGASTDTQYFGPGTRLTVL.

V usage is TRBV6-6 and J usage is TRBJ2-7, with D possibly matching TRBD2 (6 bases). Germline V gives CDR1 MNHNY, CDR2 SVGAGI (reference sequence). V lost 7 bases, J lost 0 bases, and 13 bases lay in between. This CDR3 has 14 amino acids. Here the CDR3 DNA reads TGTGCCAGCACCCATGGGGGGAGCTCCTACGAGCAGTACTTC. It yields the protein CASTHGGSSYEQYF.

The chain combines TRBV7-8 with TRBJ1-1; 8 positions match TRBD1. The V and J ends lost 5 bases and 5 bases, in that order; junction bases with no gene match: 4. CDR3 size: 13 residues. In germline, CDR1 is SGHVS, CDR2 FQNEAQ. The CDR3 DNA is TGTGCCAGCAGCACGCGACAGGGGACTGAAGCTTTCTTT. It is translated as CASSTRQGTEAFF. Using reference TRBV7-8 and TRBJ1-1 for the parts outside the CDR3, the full variable domain is GAGVSQSPRYKVAKRGQDVALRCDPISGHVSLFWYQQALGQGPEFLTYFQNEAQLDKSGLPSDRFFAERPEGSVSTLKIQRTQQEDSAVYLCASSTRQGTEAFFGQGTRLTVV.

This chain uses TRBV25-1 with TRBJ2-5; 11 nucleotides agree with TRBD1. Germline V lookup: CDR1 MGHDK, CDR2 SYGVNS. V lost 3 bases and J lost 4; bases outside the gene matches: 7. This CDR3 comprises 16 residues. The CDR3: CASSDPRTGGLETQYF. The CDR3 DNA reads as TGTGCCAGCAGTGACCCCCGGACAGGGGGCCTAGAGACCCAGTACTTC.

This rearrangement joins TRBV6-6 to TRBJ1-1; 8 bases fit TRBD1. Unmatched junction bases numbered 7, after V lost 5 bases and J lost 2 bases. In germline, CDR1 is MNHNY, CDR2 SVGAGI (reference sequence). This CDR3 spans 15 amino acids. CDR3 sequence (DNA): TGTGCCAGCAGTACGACAGGGGATGGTAACACTGAAGCTTTCTTT. It translates to CASSTTGDGNTEAFF.

DNA for the CDR3: TGTGCCAGCAGTCGTCAGGGGGAAGGCAATCAGCCCCAGCATTTT. Translating it yields CASSRQGEGNQPQHF. The chain couples TRBV7-2 to TRBJ1-5; 7 nucleotides match TRBD1. The CDR3 is 15 amino acids. Germline V gene sequence: CDR1 SGHTA, CDR2 FQGNSA. V was pared by 6 bases and J by 2 bases, with 7 bases of the junction left unmatched.